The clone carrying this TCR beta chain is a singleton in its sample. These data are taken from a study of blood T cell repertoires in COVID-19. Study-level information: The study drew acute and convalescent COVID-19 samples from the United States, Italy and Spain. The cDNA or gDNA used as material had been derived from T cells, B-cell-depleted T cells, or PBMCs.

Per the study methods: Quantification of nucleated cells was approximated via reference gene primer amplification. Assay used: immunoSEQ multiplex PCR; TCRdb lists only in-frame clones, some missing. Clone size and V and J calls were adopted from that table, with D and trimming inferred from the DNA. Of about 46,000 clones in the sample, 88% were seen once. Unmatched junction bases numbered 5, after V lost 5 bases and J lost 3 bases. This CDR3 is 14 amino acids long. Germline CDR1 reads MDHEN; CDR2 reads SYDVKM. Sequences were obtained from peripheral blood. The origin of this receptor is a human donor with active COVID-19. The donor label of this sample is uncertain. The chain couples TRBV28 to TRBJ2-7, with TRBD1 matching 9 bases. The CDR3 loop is CASSTTGGFYEQYF. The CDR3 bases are TGTGCCAGCAGTACCACAGGGGGCTTCTACGAGCAGTACTTC.